This is a list of T cell receptor beta chains from one sample in a study of shared clonotypes between healthy human individuals. Sequencing was performed with immunoSEQ multiplex PCR; in TCRdb, only in-frame clones are kept and a portion is missing. The repertoire has about 680,000 clones, 74% of them found once; the top ten carry over 1.5%. Sequencing was carried out using memory CD4+ T cells sorted from blood. The receptor set was obtained from a woman aged 30 to 39 in good health. CDR3s include the opening cysteine and the closing phenylalanine or tryptophan. A clone size is listed for some rows: how often the clone was seen (once, few, many), or a class if it is expanded.

V gene	clone size	J gene	CDR3 protein
TRBV5-4	NA	TRBJ2-7	CASSIRGREIDEQYF
TRBV19	NA	TRBJ1-2	CASSPRVDYGYTF
TRBV9	few	TRBJ2-7	CASSVGGSSYEQYF
TRBV5-4	NA	TRBJ2-7	CASSVGGTGLAGVSLDEQYF
TRBV18	NA	TRBJ2-2	CASLGQTTGELFF
TRBV5-4	NA	TRBJ2-1	CASSHASEYSYNEQFF
TRBV20-1	NA	TRBJ1-2	CSVEVRYGYTF
TRBV25-1	few	TRBJ2-7	CASSERQLEQYF
TRBV30	few	TRBJ2-6	CAWQGSGANVLTF
TRBV28	NA	TRBJ1-2	CASTRPGTGGNYGYTF
TRBV2	NA	TRBJ1-4	CASTLTRGNEKLFF
TRBV5-6	NA	TRBJ1-6	CASSFYRHNSPLHF
TRBV10-1	NA	TRBJ2-4	CASSGTSGRPNIQYF
TRBV4-1	NA	TRBJ1-1	CASSQVRSMNTEAFF
TRBV11-2	few	TRBJ2-1	CASSLAGGYNEQFF
TRBV11-2	NA	TRBJ1-3	CASSLAADGNTIYF
TRBV15	NA	TRBJ1-4	CATSSMTGANEKLFF
TRBV10-3	NA	TRBJ2-7	CAISENRQSYEQYF
TRBV5-5	many	TRBJ2-1	CASCQGGQNEQFF
TRBV28	NA	TRBJ1-4	CASSFWDRGEKLFF
TRBV18	NA	TRBJ2-5	CASSPGRQGETQYF
TRBV5-1	NA	TRBJ2-7	CASSLALRKGSDYEQYF
TRBV5-1	few	TRBJ2-7	CASSFGLDRAPHKYF
TRBV7-9	NA	TRBJ1-1	CASSPIWGKGDTEAFF
TRBV19	NA	TRBJ1-1	CASSMGDRTRPEAFF
TRBV6-6	NA	TRBJ2-3	CASSGTVLTQYF
TRBV5-1	NA	TRBJ2-2	CASRLLAGDTGELFF
TRBV25-1	once	TRBJ2-1	CASSELGSGRARDEQFF
TRBV7-9	NA	TRBJ2-1	CASSLSTLGLAGGNEQFF
TRBV19	NA	TRBJ1-5	CASRRGAYSNQPQHF
TRBV13	NA	TRBJ1-1	CASSANAGRRTEAFF
TRBV7-6	NA	TRBJ2-3	CASSTDSYTDTQYF
TRBV7-2	NA	TRBJ2-3	CASSYRDTQDTQYF
TRBV19	NA	TRBJ1-5	CASSIDRSDSNQPQHF
TRBV6-5	few	TRBJ2-1	CASSYSSVGLYNEQFF
TRBV6-1	few	TRBJ2-7	CASSEVFWEYREQYF